The rows below give T cell receptor beta chains drawn from one sample of a study of blood T cells in healthy people across ages. TCRdb re-called the 5' RACE reads through MiXCR, storing one row per CDR3 protein. The sample yields hundreds of thousands of distinct CDR3 sequences, about a third seen once. The sample consisted of blood. Receptor source: a woman aged 80 or older in good health. CDR3s include the opening cysteine and the closing phenylalanine or tryptophan. Fields, in order: V gene, clone size, CDR3 length, D gene, J gene, CDR3 DNA, CDR3 protein. D genes are given only for firm matches. The listing skips clone size in some rows; elsewhere it reads once, few, many or a size class.

V gene: TRBV30
clone size: few
CDR3 length: 14
D gene: TRBD1
J gene: TRBJ1-2
CDR3 DNA: TGTGCCTGGTTTTATGGGACAGACGCTTATGGCTACACCTTC
CDR3 protein: CAWFYGTDAYGYTF

V gene: TRBV23-1
clone size: -
CDR3 length: 17
D gene: -
J gene: TRBJ2-1
CDR3 DNA: TGCGCCAGCAGCCCCCCCAAAGACAGTTATTCCTACAATGAGCAGTTCTTC
CDR3 protein: CASSPPKDSYSYNEQFF

V gene: TRBV4-3
clone size: -
CDR3 length: 16
D gene: -
J gene: TRBJ2-7
CDR3 DNA: TGCGCCAGCAGCCAAGATCGTGGGGTCGGGTACTACGAGCAGTACTTC
CDR3 protein: CASSQDRGVGYYEQYF

V gene: TRBV5-1
clone size: many
CDR3 length: 21
D gene: TRBD2
J gene: TRBJ2-1
CDR3 DNA: TGCGCCAGCAGCTTATTCGACCAAGCGGGGGCTCCGCCTTTCTCCTACAATGAGCAGTTCTTC
CDR3 protein: CASSLFDQAGAPPFSYNEQFF

V gene: TRBV7-3
clone size: -
CDR3 length: 15
D gene: -
J gene: TRBJ2-1
CDR3 DNA: TGTGCCAGCAGCCTTCCAGAGGGGGGGCCTAATGAGCAGTTCTTC
CDR3 protein: CASSLPEGGPNEQFF

V gene: TRBV5-6
clone size: once
CDR3 length: 17
D gene: -
J gene: TRBJ2-6
CDR3 DNA: TGTGCCAGCAGCCTAACCCAAACAGGGTCTGGGGCCAACGTCCTGACTTTC
CDR3 protein: CASSLTQTGSGANVLTF

V gene: TRBV2
clone size: -
CDR3 length: 16
D gene: TRBD2
J gene: TRBJ2-7
CDR3 DNA: TGTGCCAGCACGGTGGGACTAGCGGGAGTATCCTACGAGCAGTACTTC
CDR3 protein: CASTVGLAGVSYEQYF

V gene: TRBV9
clone size: -
CDR3 length: 15
D gene: -
J gene: TRBJ1-5
CDR3 DNA: TGTGCCAGCAGCGCCGCACCAGGGTCCAATCAGCCCCAGCATTTT
CDR3 protein: CASSAAPGSNQPQHF

V gene: TRBV7-3
clone size: -
CDR3 length: 14
D gene: TRBD2
J gene: TRBJ2-5
CDR3 DNA: TGTGCCAGCAGCCCAACTAGCGCGAGGGAGACCCAGTACTTC
CDR3 protein: CASSPTSARETQYF

V gene: TRBV12-3/TRBV12-4
clone size: -
CDR3 length: 12
D gene: -
J gene: TRBJ2-1
CDR3 DNA: TGTGCCAGCACCAACAATAACAATGAGCAGTTCTTC
CDR3 protein: CASTNNNNEQFF

V gene: TRBV27
clone size: once
CDR3 length: 14
D gene: -
J gene: TRBJ2-7
CDR3 DNA: TGTGCCAGCAGTTCCCTACAGGGGAGGTACGAGCAGTACTTC
CDR3 protein: CASSSLQGRYEQYF

V gene: TRBV7-2
clone size: -
CDR3 length: 16
D gene: TRBD1
J gene: TRBJ2-7
CDR3 DNA: TGTGCCAGCAGCAAAACCGGGACAGGGGTCTCCTACGAGCAGTACTTC
CDR3 protein: CASSKTGTGVSYEQYF

V gene: TRBV7-8
clone size: -
CDR3 length: 14
D gene: -
J gene: TRBJ1-5
CDR3 DNA: TGTGCCAGCAGCCCAATAGCAGGGAATCAGCCCCAGCATTTT
CDR3 protein: CASSPIAGNQPQHF

V gene: TRBV7-3
clone size: many
CDR3 length: 17
D gene: TRBD2
J gene: TRBJ2-1
CDR3 DNA: TGTGCCAGCAGCTTAGGGTCGACTAGCGGGGGGGCTCATGAGCAGTTCTTC
CDR3 protein: CASSLGSTSGGAHEQFF

V gene: TRBV9
clone size: -
CDR3 length: 16
D gene: TRBD1
J gene: TRBJ2-1
CDR3 DNA: TGTGCCAGCAGCGGGGGACAGCAAACTTCCTACAATGAGCAGTTCTTC
CDR3 protein: CASSGGQQTSYNEQFF

V gene: TRBV2
clone size: few
CDR3 length: 14
D gene: -
J gene: TRBJ2-6
CDR3 DNA: TGTGCCGGCACCGGAGGGGCTGGGGCCAACGTCCTGACTTTC
CDR3 protein: CAGTGGAGANVLTF

V gene: TRBV3-1
clone size: -
CDR3 length: 16
D gene: -
J gene: TRBJ1-2
CDR3 DNA: TGTGCCAGCAGCCAAGGTGCTACGGAAGCTAACTATGGCTACACCTTC
CDR3 protein: CASSQGATEANYGYTF

V gene: TRBV18
clone size: many
CDR3 length: 16
D gene: TRBD1
J gene: TRBJ2-7
CDR3 DNA: TGTGCCAGCTCACCTCCGGGACAGGCGGTGAGGTTGGAGCAGTACTTC
CDR3 protein: CASSPPGQAVRLEQYF

V gene: TRBV7-2
clone size: -
CDR3 length: 14
D gene: TRBD1
J gene: TRBJ2-7
CDR3 DNA: TGTGCCAGCAGCTTAGTACAGGGGATAGACGAGCAGTACTTC
CDR3 protein: CASSLVQGIDEQYF

V gene: TRBV20-1
clone size: many
CDR3 length: 14
D gene: TRBD1
J gene: TRBJ1-4
CDR3 DNA: TGCAGTGCTAGGCCAGGGGGGATTGGGGAAAAACTGTTTTTT
CDR3 protein: CSARPGGIGEKLFF

V gene: TRBV10-3
clone size: few
CDR3 length: 15
D gene: -
J gene: TRBJ1-6
CDR3 DNA: TGTGCCATCAGTGAGGATCAGGGGCGAGGGTCACCCCTCCACTTT
CDR3 protein: CAISEDQGRGSPLHF

V gene: TRBV7-3
clone size: -
CDR3 length: 17
D gene: TRBD2
J gene: TRBJ2-3
CDR3 DNA: TGTGCCAGCAGCCGGTCCGGGACTAGCTCAAGCACAGATACGCAGTATTTT
CDR3 protein: CASSRSGTSSSTDTQYF

V gene: TRBV5-1
clone size: many
CDR3 length: 12
D gene: -
J gene: TRBJ2-7
CDR3 DNA: TGCGCCAGCAGCTTGGGTGGGGCCGAGCAGTACTTC
CDR3 protein: CASSLGGAEQYF

V gene: TRBV19
clone size: many
CDR3 length: 17
D gene: -
J gene: TRBJ2-6
CDR3 DNA: TGTGCCAGTAGTATGGGCGGCTTAAGCTCTGGGGCCAACGTCCTGACTTTC
CDR3 protein: CASSMGGLSSGANVLTF

V gene: TRBV6-5
clone size: many
CDR3 length: 15
D gene: TRBD2
J gene: TRBJ2-1
CDR3 DNA: TGTGCCAGCAGTCCCGTAGCGGGGGCTAACAATGAGCAGTTCTTC
CDR3 protein: CASSPVAGANNEQFF

V gene: TRBV12-3/TRBV12-4
clone size: -
CDR3 length: 15
D gene: TRBD2
J gene: TRBJ2-1
CDR3 DNA: TGTGCCAGCAGTTATAGCGGGGGGGCCAAGAATGAGCAGTTCTTC
CDR3 protein: CASSYSGGAKNEQFF

V gene: TRBV14
clone size: many
CDR3 length: 13
D gene: TRBD1
J gene: TRBJ1-2
CDR3 DNA: TGTGCCAGCAGCCAAACAGGGGGCAACGGCTACACCTTC
CDR3 protein: CASSQTGGNGYTF

V gene: TRBV6-5
clone size: many
CDR3 length: 11
D gene: -
J gene: TRBJ2-7
CDR3 DNA: TGTGCCAGCAGCGACTCCTACGAGCAGTACTTC
CDR3 protein: CASSDSYEQYF

V gene: TRBV4-1
clone size: many
CDR3 length: 15
D gene: TRBD1
J gene: TRBJ2-7
CDR3 DNA: TGCGCCAGCAGCCAAGAGGACAGGAGAGACTACGAGCAGTACTTC
CDR3 protein: CASSQEDRRDYEQYF

V gene: TRBV18
clone size: -
CDR3 length: 18
D gene: TRBD1
J gene: TRBJ1-1
CDR3 DNA: TGTGCCAGCTCACCACCGCGGGCAGGGGGCGGCATGAACACTGAAGCTTTCTTT
CDR3 protein: CASSPPRAGGGMNTEAFF

V gene: TRBV9
clone size: many
CDR3 length: 14
D gene: -
J gene: TRBJ2-5
CDR3 DNA: TGTGCCAGCAGCAAAAGGGGAGAGGGAGAGACCCAGTACTTC
CDR3 protein: CASSKRGEGETQYF

V gene: TRBV6-2/TRBV6-3
clone size: few
CDR3 length: 16
D gene: TRBD1
J gene: TRBJ2-2
CDR3 DNA: TGTGCCAGCAGTTACTCCGGGACAGGGAGAGGCGGGGAGCTGTTTTTT
CDR3 protein: CASSYSGTGRGGELFF

V gene: TRBV7-9
clone size: many
CDR3 length: 13
D gene: -
J gene: TRBJ2-7
CDR3 DNA: TGTGCCAGCGGGGGGGGGGGCCGCTACGAGCAGTACTTC
CDR3 protein: CASGGGGRYEQYF

V gene: TRBV28
clone size: -
CDR3 length: 17
D gene: TRBD1
J gene: TRBJ1-5
CDR3 DNA: TGTGCCAGCAGCACGGACAGGGGGAGAAGAGGCAATCAGCCCCAGCATTTT
CDR3 protein: CASSTDRGRRGNQPQHF

V gene: TRBV7-2
clone size: -
CDR3 length: 16
D gene: -
J gene: TRBJ2-1
CDR3 DNA: TGTGCCAGCAGCTTAGTGGGCAGGGGCTCCTACAATGAGCAGTTCTTC
CDR3 protein: CASSLVGRGSYNEQFF

V gene: TRBV2
clone size: -
CDR3 length: 13
D gene: -
J gene: TRBJ1-1
CDR3 DNA: TGTGCCAGCAGACTCGAGGGGGACACTGAAGCTTTCTTT
CDR3 protein: CASRLEGDTEAFF

V gene: TRBV4-2
clone size: many
CDR3 length: 17
D gene: -
J gene: TRBJ2-1
CDR3 DNA: TGTGCCAGCAGCCAAGATCGGGGGGAGGGGGGGAGCAATGAGCAGTTCTTC
CDR3 protein: CASSQDRGEGGSNEQFF

V gene: TRBV21-1
clone size: few
CDR3 length: 15
D gene: -
J gene: TRBJ1-6
CDR3 DNA: TGTGCCAGCACCTCCGGGACAGGGCCTAATTCACCCCTCCACTTT
CDR3 protein: CASTSGTGPNSPLHF

V gene: TRBV9
clone size: few
CDR3 length: 15
D gene: TRBD1
J gene: TRBJ2-5
CDR3 DNA: TGTGCCAGCAGCGCGGGCGGGACAGGGAAGCGGACCCAGTACTTC
CDR3 protein: CASSAGGTGKRTQYF

V gene: TRBV7-2
clone size: many
CDR3 length: 15
D gene: TRBD1
J gene: TRBJ2-1
CDR3 DNA: TGTGCCAGCAGCTTAGAGGGACAGTTTACGAATGAGCAGTTCTTC
CDR3 protein: CASSLEGQFTNEQFF

V gene: TRBV6-1
clone size: -
CDR3 length: 14
D gene: -
J gene: TRBJ1-1
CDR3 DNA: TGTGCCAGCAGTGAATCGGGGCCGGGCACTGAAGCTTTCTTT
CDR3 protein: CASSESGPGTEAFF

V gene: TRBV7-9
clone size: -
CDR3 length: 14
D gene: -
J gene: TRBJ2-7
CDR3 DNA: TGTGCCAGCAGCCGGGAAGGGGGAGACTACGAGCAGTACTTC
CDR3 protein: CASSREGGDYEQYF

V gene: TRBV4-1
clone size: many
CDR3 length: 15
D gene: TRBD2
J gene: TRBJ2-3
CDR3 DNA: TGCGCCAGCAAGTCCGAGCGGGGACGCACAGATACGCAGTATTTT
CDR3 protein: CASKSERGRTDTQYF

V gene: TRBV2
clone size: many
CDR3 length: 15
D gene: -
J gene: TRBJ1-2
CDR3 DNA: TGTGCCAGCAGGGACCAAGGACGGATCAGCTATGGCTACACCTTC
CDR3 protein: CASRDQGRISYGYTF

V gene: TRBV28
clone size: medium-sized
CDR3 length: 16
D gene: TRBD2
J gene: TRBJ2-3
CDR3 DNA: TGTGCCAGCAGCCAGAGGACTAGCGGCTCCACAGATACGCAGTATTTT
CDR3 protein: CASSQRTSGSTDTQYF

V gene: TRBV4-2
clone size: many
CDR3 length: 16
D gene: TRBD2
J gene: TRBJ2-3
CDR3 DNA: TGTGCCAGCAGCACTACTAGCGGGGGGAGGGCAGATACGCAGTATTTT
CDR3 protein: CASSTTSGGRADTQYF

V gene: TRBV27
clone size: many
CDR3 length: 13
D gene: -
J gene: TRBJ1-1
CDR3 DNA: TGTGCCAGCAGTTTACCCGGGGGGACTGAAGCTTTCTTT
CDR3 protein: CASSLPGGTEAFF

V gene: TRBV5-1
clone size: many
CDR3 length: 14
D gene: -
J gene: TRBJ2-7
CDR3 DNA: TGCGCCAGCAGTTTACAGGGCGTGATCGGCGAGCAGTACTTC
CDR3 protein: CASSLQGVIGEQYF

V gene: TRBV6-6
clone size: few
CDR3 length: 17
D gene: TRBD1
J gene: TRBJ2-2
CDR3 DNA: TGTGCCAGCAGTTACTCGGGACAGGGGGCGCGCACCGGGGAGCTGTTTTTT
CDR3 protein: CASSYSGQGARTGELFF

V gene: TRBV20-1
clone size: -
CDR3 length: 16
D gene: TRBD2
J gene: TRBJ2-1
CDR3 DNA: TGCAGTGCTAGAGATCTTCTAGCGGGGGCCGACAATGAGCAGTTCTTC
CDR3 protein: CSARDLLAGADNEQFF

V gene: TRBV7-2
clone size: many
CDR3 length: 16
D gene: -
J gene: TRBJ1-2
CDR3 DNA: TGTGCCAGCAGCACCCTAGAAGGCCAGCGGAACTATGGCTACACCTTC
CDR3 protein: CASSTLEGQRNYGYTF

V gene: TRBV6-2/TRBV6-3
clone size: many
CDR3 length: 14
D gene: -
J gene: TRBJ1-2
CDR3 DNA: TGTGCCAGCAGTTACTCGATCAACAGCTATGGCTACACCTTC
CDR3 protein: CASSYSINSYGYTF

V gene: TRBV4-1
clone size: many
CDR3 length: 15
D gene: -
J gene: TRBJ1-6
CDR3 DNA: TGCGCCAGCAGCCCTACCGGGACACAAAATTCACCCCTCCACTTT
CDR3 protein: CASSPTGTQNSPLHF

V gene: TRBV5-1
clone size: many
CDR3 length: 13
D gene: -
J gene: TRBJ2-7
CDR3 DNA: TGCGCCAGCGGGTGGGGCCAGCAAGTCGAGCAGTACTTC
CDR3 protein: CASGWGQQVEQYF

V gene: TRBV6-6
clone size: -
CDR3 length: 15
D gene: -
J gene: TRBJ2-7
CDR3 DNA: TGTGCCTGCAGTACCCCACAGGGACGGGCCTACGAGCAGTACTTC
CDR3 protein: CACSTPQGRAYEQYF

V gene: TRBV5-1
clone size: many
CDR3 length: 13
D gene: -
J gene: TRBJ2-3
CDR3 DNA: TGCGCCAGCAGCACCGACCGCACAGATACGCAGTATTTT
CDR3 protein: CASSTDRTDTQYF

V gene: TRBV20-1
clone size: few
CDR3 length: 18
D gene: -
J gene: TRBJ1-5
CDR3 DNA: TGCAGTGCTAGAAGGGTCGGGGGAGGAGTGTGGGACCGACAGCCCCAGCATTTT
CDR3 protein: CSARRVGGGVWDRQPQHF